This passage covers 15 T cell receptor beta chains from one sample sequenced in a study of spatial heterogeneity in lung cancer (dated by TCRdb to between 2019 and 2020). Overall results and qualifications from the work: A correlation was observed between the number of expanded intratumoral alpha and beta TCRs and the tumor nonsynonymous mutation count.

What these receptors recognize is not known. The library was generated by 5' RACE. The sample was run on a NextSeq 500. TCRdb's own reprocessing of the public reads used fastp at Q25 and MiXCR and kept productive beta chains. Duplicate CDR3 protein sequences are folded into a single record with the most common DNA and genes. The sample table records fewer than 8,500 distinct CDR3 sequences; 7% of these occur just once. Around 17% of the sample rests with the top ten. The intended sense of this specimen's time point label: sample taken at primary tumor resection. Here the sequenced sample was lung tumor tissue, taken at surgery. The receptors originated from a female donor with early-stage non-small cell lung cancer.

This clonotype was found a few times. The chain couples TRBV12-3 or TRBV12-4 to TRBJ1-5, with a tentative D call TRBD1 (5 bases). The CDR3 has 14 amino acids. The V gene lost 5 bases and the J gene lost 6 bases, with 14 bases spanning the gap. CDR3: CASSPRGTSQPQHF. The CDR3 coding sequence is TGTGCCAGCAGTCCTAGGGGCACGAGTCAGCCCCAGCATTTT.

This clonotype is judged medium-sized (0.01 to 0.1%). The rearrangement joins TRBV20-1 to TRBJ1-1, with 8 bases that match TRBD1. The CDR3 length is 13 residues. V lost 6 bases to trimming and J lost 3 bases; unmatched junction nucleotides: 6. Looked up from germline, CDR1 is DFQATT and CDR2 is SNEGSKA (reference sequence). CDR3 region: CSAAHRGDTEAFF. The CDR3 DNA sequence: TGCAGTGCGGCACACAGGGGGGACACTGAAGCTTTCTTT.

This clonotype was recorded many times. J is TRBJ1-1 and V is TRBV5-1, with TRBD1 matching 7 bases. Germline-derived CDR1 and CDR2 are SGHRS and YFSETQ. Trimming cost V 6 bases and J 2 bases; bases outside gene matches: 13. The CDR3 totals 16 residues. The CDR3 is CASTPDPGTANTEAFF. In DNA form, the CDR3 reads TGCGCCAGCACCCCGGACCCCGGGACAGCCAACACTGAAGCTTTCTTT.

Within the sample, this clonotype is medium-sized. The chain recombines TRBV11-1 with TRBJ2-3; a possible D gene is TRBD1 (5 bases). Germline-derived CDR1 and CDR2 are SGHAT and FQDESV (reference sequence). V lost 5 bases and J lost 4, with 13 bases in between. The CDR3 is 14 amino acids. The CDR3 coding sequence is TGTGCCAGCAGCCCCGACAGACTCGCAGATACGCAGTATTTT. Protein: CASSPDRLADTQYF.

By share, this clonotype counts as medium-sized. Here the CDR3 reads CASSFNGGGITDTQYF. In DNA form, the CDR3 reads TGTGCCAGCAGCTTTAATGGCGGGGGAATTACAGATACGCAGTATTTT. J is TRBJ2-3 and V is TRBV7-3; 7 bases fit TRBD2. The V gene end was trimmed by 3 bases and the J gene end by 3 bases; junction bases not matched to a gene: 9. Germline V gene data show CDR1 as SGHTA and CDR2 as FQGTGA. The length of the CDR3 is 16 residues.

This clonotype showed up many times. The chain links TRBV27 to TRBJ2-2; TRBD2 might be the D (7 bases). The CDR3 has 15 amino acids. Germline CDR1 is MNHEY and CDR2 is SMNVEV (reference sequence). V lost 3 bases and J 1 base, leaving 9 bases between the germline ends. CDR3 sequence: CASSLGGQNTGELFF. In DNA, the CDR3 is TGTGCCAGCAGTTTGGGGGGGCAGAACACCGGGGAGCTGTTTTTT.

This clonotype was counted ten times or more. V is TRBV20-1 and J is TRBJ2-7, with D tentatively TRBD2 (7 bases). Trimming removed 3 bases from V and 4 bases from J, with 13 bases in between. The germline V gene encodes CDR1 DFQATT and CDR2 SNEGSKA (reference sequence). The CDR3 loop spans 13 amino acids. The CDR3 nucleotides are TGCAGTGCTAGCCTCGGGGGGCTGTACGAGCAGTACTTC. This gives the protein CSASLGGLYEQYF.

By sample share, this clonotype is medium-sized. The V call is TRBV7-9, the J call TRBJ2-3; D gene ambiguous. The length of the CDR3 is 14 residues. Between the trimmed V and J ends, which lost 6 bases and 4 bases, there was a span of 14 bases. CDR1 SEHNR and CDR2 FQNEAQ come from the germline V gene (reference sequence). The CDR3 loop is CASSSPIAPDTQYF. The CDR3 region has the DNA TGTGCCAGCAGTTCCCCCATAGCCCCAGATACGCAGTATTTT.

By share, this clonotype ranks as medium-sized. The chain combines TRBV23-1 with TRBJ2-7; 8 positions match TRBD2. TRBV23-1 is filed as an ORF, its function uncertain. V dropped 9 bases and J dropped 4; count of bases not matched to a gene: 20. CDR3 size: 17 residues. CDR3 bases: TGCGCCAGTATTGGGGTCCTCCCGCGGGAGGCGGTGTACGAGCAGTACTTC. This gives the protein CASIGVLPREAVYEQYF.

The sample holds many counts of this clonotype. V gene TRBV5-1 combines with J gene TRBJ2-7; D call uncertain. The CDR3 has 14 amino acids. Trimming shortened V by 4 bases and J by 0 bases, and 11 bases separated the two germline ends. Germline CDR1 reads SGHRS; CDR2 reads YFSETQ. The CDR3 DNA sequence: TGCGCCAGCAGCCCGGGCCCGCGCTCCTACGAGCAGTACTTC. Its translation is CASSPGPRSYEQYF.

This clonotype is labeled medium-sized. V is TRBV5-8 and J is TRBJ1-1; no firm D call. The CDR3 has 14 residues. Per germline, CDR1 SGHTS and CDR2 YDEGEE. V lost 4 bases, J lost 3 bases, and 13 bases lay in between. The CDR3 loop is CASSLIRGYTEAFF. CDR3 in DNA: TGTGCCAGCAGCCTCATCCGGGGATACACTGAAGCTTTCTTT.

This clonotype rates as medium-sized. The CDR3 DNA follows: TGCAGTGCTAGGGACGCCTACGAGCAGTACTTC. Translation gives CSARDAYEQYF. The chain employs TRBV20-1 and TRBJ2-7, with no clear D. Germline loops: CDR1 DFQATT, CDR2 SNEGSKA (reference sequence). The CDR3 length is 11 residues. Trimming took off 3 bases at V and 2 bases at J, with 5 bases between the two ends.

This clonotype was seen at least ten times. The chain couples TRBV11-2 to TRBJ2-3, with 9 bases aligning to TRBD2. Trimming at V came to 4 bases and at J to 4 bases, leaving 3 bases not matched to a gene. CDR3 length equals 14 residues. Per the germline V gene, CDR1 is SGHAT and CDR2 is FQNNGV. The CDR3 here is CASSSGLAADTQYF. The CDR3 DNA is TGTGCCAGCAGCTCGGGACTAGCCGCAGATACGCAGTATTTT.

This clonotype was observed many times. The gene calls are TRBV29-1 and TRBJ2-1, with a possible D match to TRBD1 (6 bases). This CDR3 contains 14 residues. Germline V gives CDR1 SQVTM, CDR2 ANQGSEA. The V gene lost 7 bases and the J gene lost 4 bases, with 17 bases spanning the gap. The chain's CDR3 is CSAKALRGYNEQFF. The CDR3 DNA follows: TGCAGCGCCAAGGCCCTCAGGGGTTACAATGAGCAGTTCTTC.

CDR3 loop: CASSLSGNTEAFF. In DNA form, the CDR3 reads TGTGCCAGCAGCTTATCCGGAAACACTGAAGCTTTCTTT. The chain recombines TRBV7-3 with TRBJ1-1; D gene uncertain. The V gene lost 2 bases and the J gene lost 2 bases, with 6 bases spanning the gap. The CDR3 extends over 13 amino acids. Germline lookup yields CDR1 SGHTA and CDR2 FQGTGA. The full variable domain, rest sourced from reference TRBV7-3 and TRBJ1-1, is GAGVSQTPSNKVTEKGKYVELRCDPISGHTALYWYRQSLGQGPEFLIYFQGTGAADDSGLPNDRFFAVRPEGSVSTLKIQRTERGDSAVYLCASSLSGNTEAFFGQGTRLTVV.